Each of the 20 T cell receptor beta chains below was sequenced from the same sample in a study of T cell responses to AZD1222 COVID-19 vaccine. Libraries were prepared by immunoSEQ multiplex PCR; TCRdb keeps only in-frame clonotypes and omits some of them. This table has about 140,000 clones, roughly nine tenths appearing once. Material: peripheral blood, obtained 28 days after the second dose of the MenACWY control vaccine. Receptor source: an adult who received the MenACWY meningococcal vaccine as a control.

The CDR3 reads CASSHEQGPSSEQFF. The CDR3 nucleotides are TGTGCCAGCAGCCATGAACAGGGCCCATCATCTGAGCAGTTCTTC. This chain uses TRBV6-5 with TRBJ2-1; perhaps TRBD1 as D (6 bases). The V end lost 6 bases, the J end lost 9 bases, and 21 bases lay between the germline ends. Germline assignment: CDR1 MNHEY and CDR2 SVGAGI. The CDR3 length is 15 residues.

V is TRBV6-6 and J is TRBJ1-2; D gene uncertain. With 0 bases removed from V and 8 bases from J, the gap between germline ends came to 4 bases. CDR1 is MNHNY, CDR2 SVGAGI, per germline (reference sequence). CDR3 length equals 11 residues. In nucleotides, the CDR3 is TGTGCCAGCAGTTACTCACAAGGCTACACCTTC. It encodes CASSYSQGYTF.

CDR3: CASRPVDRAYGYTF. Here the CDR3 DNA reads TGTGCCAGCAGACCGGTGGACAGGGCGTATGGCTACACCTTC. The chain couples TRBV6-6 to TRBJ1-2; TRBD1 agrees at 8 bases. The CDR3 runs to 14 residues. Losses at the gene ends were 6 bases for V and 5 bases for J; bases not matched to a gene: 8. Germline-derived CDR1 and CDR2 are MNHNY and SVGAGI (reference sequence).

The J gene is TRBJ2-1, the V gene TRBV29-1; D is unclear. The CDR3 contains 14 residues. CDR1 and CDR2 (germline): SQVTM, ANQGSEA. V gave up 4 bases and J gave up 10 bases, with 20 bases separating them. The CDR3 is CSVAGPQVVLEQFF. CDR3 sequence (DNA): TGCAGCGTTGCAGGACCCCAGGTTGTCTTGGAGCAGTTCTTC.

J is TRBJ2-1 and V is TRBV3-1 (or the pseudogene TRBV3-2), with a weak D call TRBD2 (5 bases). The CDR3 totals 14 residues. V was clipped by 2 bases and J by 1 base, with 6 bases between them. Germline V lookup: CDR1 LGHDT, CDR2 YNNKEL (reference sequence). The CDR3 protein is CASSQRGSYNEQFF. CDR3 sequence (DNA): TGTGCCAGCAGCCAACGCGGGTCCTACAATGAGCAGTTCTTC.

The chain recombines TRBV3-1 (or the pseudogene TRBV3-2) with TRBJ2-1; D uncertain. This CDR3 is 14 amino acids long. Per the germline V gene, CDR1 is LGHDT and CDR2 is YNNKEL (reference sequence). Trimming removed 1 base at V and 6 bases at J, with 10 bases between. The CDR3 nucleotides read TGTGCCAGCAGCCAAGTGGGGTTCGGCAATGAGCAGTTCTTC. Translation: CASSQVGFGNEQFF.

The V gene is TRBV18, the J gene TRBJ2-7; 12 bases fit TRBD2. The CDR3 spans 14 residues. With 5 bases clipped from V and 5 bases from J, the junction kept 4 bases outside the gene matches. Per germline, CDR1 KGHSH and CDR2 LQKENI. In DNA, the CDR3 is TGTGCCAGCTCAAGGGCTAGCGGGAGGGACGAGCAGTACTTC. Translated: CASSRASGRDEQYF.

V and J are TRBV5-1 and TRBJ2-3; 9 bases match TRBD1. The CDR3 spans 15 residues. Per the germline V gene, CDR1 is SGHRS and CDR2 is YFSETQ. V lost 0 bases to trimming and J lost 3 bases; unmatched junction nucleotides: 2. The CDR3 protein is CASSLEGQGTDTQYF. The CDR3 DNA reads as TGCGCCAGCAGCTTGGAGGGACAGGGAACAGATACGCAGTATTTT.

The chain joins TRBV12-3 or TRBV12-4 to TRBJ1-1; no clear D gene. There are 13 residues in the CDR3. Trimming pared 3 bases from V and 1 base from J, leaving 6 bases between. CDR3 sequence reads: CASSFHSNTEAFF. DNA of the CDR3: TGTGCCAGCAGTTTCCACTCGAACACTGAAGCTTTCTTT.

V gene TRBV24-1 combines with J gene TRBJ1-2; 7 bases agree with TRBD1. After removal of 3 bases from V and 5 bases from J, the junction contained 8 bases not matched to a gene. The germline gives CDR1 KGHDR, CDR2 SFDVKD. CDR3 length: 15 amino acids. The chain's CDR3 is CATSDATGTAYGYTF. CDR3 bases: TGTGCCACCAGTGATGCAACCGGGACAGCGTATGGCTACACCTTC.

The V gene is TRBV28, the J gene TRBJ2-5; D possibly uses TRBD1 or TRBD2 (6 bases each). CDR1 and CDR2 (germline): MDHEN, SYDVKM. The CDR3 loop spans 14 amino acids. The V and J ends lost 6 bases and 3 bases respectively, with 14 bases between them. This CDR3 reads CASRSGAGKETQYF. CDR3 coding DNA: TGTGCCAGCAGATCGGGGGCGGGGAAAGAGACCCAGTACTTC.

V gene TRBV7-2 combines with J gene TRBJ2-1; TRBD1 matches 10 bases. The germline CDR1 and CDR2 sequences are SGHTA and FQGNSA. The V gene end was trimmed by 5 bases and the J gene end by 6 bases; junction bases not matched to a gene: 7. The CDR3 extends over 15 amino acids. CDR3 sequence (DNA): TGTGCCAGCAGCAACCGACAGGGGGCGGGCAATGAGCAGTTCTTC. Amino acid sequence: CASSNRQGAGNEQFF. The complete variable domain, with remaining parts taken from reference TRBV7-2 and TRBJ2-1, reads GAGVSQSPSNKVTEKGKDVELRCDPISGHTALYWYRQSLGQGLEFLIYFQGNSAPDKSGLPSDRFSAERTGGSVSTLTIQRTQQEDSAVYLCASSNRQGAGNEQFFGPGTRLTVL.

V gene TRBV7-9 combines with J gene TRBJ2-2, with a possible D match to TRBD1 (6 bases). CDR3 length: 16 amino acids. Germline V gene data show CDR1 as SEHNR and CDR2 as FQNEAQ (reference sequence). Trimming took 5 bases from V and 4 from J, leaving 17 bases between them. The chain's CDR3 is CASSRSGQLTTGELFF. DNA of the CDR3: TGTGCCAGCAGCCGATCGGGACAATTGACCACCGGGGAGCTGTTTTTT.

The genes are TRBV5-6 and TRBJ1-2; tentatively, D is TRBD1 (5 bases). Germline V gives CDR1 SGHDT, CDR2 YYEEEE. Trimming took 4 bases from V and 3 from J, leaving 19 bases between them. The CDR3 consists of 16 residues. DNA of the CDR3: TGTGCCAGCAGCCCGACCCCCGCCACGGGGGACTATGGCTACACCTTC. This sequence encodes CASSPTPATGDYGYTF.

This chain connects TRBV27 to TRBJ1-1; 9 positions match TRBD1. This CDR3 contains 15 residues. Germline-derived CDR1 and CDR2 are MNHEY and SMNVEV (reference sequence). Trimming cost V 6 bases and J 10 bases; bases outside gene matches: 15. CDR3 in DNA: TGTGCCAGCAGGTCCTTCAGTACCGGGACAGGGAGAGCTTTCTTT. Encoded protein: CASRSFSTGTGRAFF.

The chain carries TRBV19 and TRBJ2-1; possibly TRBD2 for D (6 bases). Germline loops: CDR1 LNHDA, CDR2 SQIVND (reference sequence). The CDR3 spans 16 residues. V lost 2 bases to trimming and J lost 8 bases, with 19 bases between them. CDR3 coding DNA: TGTGCCAGTAGTATATCTGAGGGTTCCAGGGAGGATGAGCAGTTCTTC. This codes for CASSISEGSREDEQFF.

The chain employs TRBV18 and TRBJ1-5, with 7 bases identical to TRBD1. The CDR3 spans 14 residues. Germline values: CDR1 KGHSH, CDR2 LQKENI. With V trimmed by 6 bases and J by 9 bases, 11 bases remained unmatched. This chain's CDR3 is CASSPDRDIRPQHF. CDR3 DNA: TGTGCCAGCTCCCCCGACAGGGACATCAGGCCCCAGCATTTT.

This chain joins TRBV11-2 and TRBJ2-5; 13 nucleotides agree with TRBD2. CDR3 size: 17 residues. The V gene end was trimmed by 5 bases and the J gene end by 1 base; junction bases not matched to a gene: 7. Germline-derived CDR1 and CDR2 are SGHAT and FQNNGV. CDR3 in DNA: TGTGCCAGCAGCCCCGGAACTAGCGGGGGGGCCCAAGAGACCCAGTACTTC. It is translated as CASSPGTSGGAQETQYF.

This clone came up once. The V and J genes are TRBV4-3 and TRBJ2-7, with a possible D match to TRBD2 (7 bases). Germline V lookup: CDR1 LGHNA, CDR2 YSLEER. This CDR3 region has 14 residues. V was pared by 3 bases and J by 5 bases, with 14 bases between. The CDR3 DNA reads as TGCGCCAGCAGCCACGAGGGGGGGGACGACGAGCAGTACTTC. Translated: CASSHEGGDDEQYF.

The rearrangement links TRBV9 to TRBJ2-5; D tentatively reads TRBD1 or TRBD2 (6 bases each). Germline lookup yields CDR1 SGDLS and CDR2 YYNGEE. V was shortened by 0 bases and J by 4 bases, with 13 bases between the two germline ends. The CDR3 length is 15 residues. The DNA for the CDR3 is TGTGCCAGCAGCGTAGTGGGGGGCGAGGTAGAGACCCAGTACTTC. Its protein product is CASSVVGGEVETQYF. The full variable domain, in which reference TRBV9 and TRBJ2-5 provide the parts outside the CDR3, is DSGVTQTPKHLITATGQRVTLRCSPRSGDLSVYWYQQSLDQGLQFLIQYYNGEERAKGNILERFSAQQFPDLHSELNLSSLELGDSALYFCASSVVGGEVETQYFGPGTRLLVL.